The rows below give T cell receptor beta chains drawn from one sample of a study of shared clonotypes between healthy human individuals. TCRdb's copy holds only in-frame clones and misses some; the assay was immunoSEQ multiplex PCR. The sample consists of roughly 2.5 million clones, roughly nine tenths of them appearing once. The sample comprised naive CD4+ T cells sorted from blood. Receptors were obtained from a man between 18 and 35 years old in good health. CDR3s include the opening cysteine and the closing phenylalanine or tryptophan. D genes are given only for firm matches. Not all rows give a size; the values are once, few, many and, for expanded clones, a class.

D gene	V gene	clone size	J gene	CDR3 DNA	CDR3 protein
NA	TRBV6-6	few	TRBJ1-4	TGTGCCAGCACCACGCCAACTAATGAAAAACTGTTTTTT	CASTTPTNEKLFF
NA	TRBV7-2	NA	TRBJ2-1	TGTGCCAGCAGCTGGTCAGGGGTGACATCCTACAATGAGCAGTTCTTC	CASSWSGVTSYNEQFF
NA	TRBV19	NA	TRBJ1-5	TGTGCCAGTAGTATTTTAGGGACCCCAACTTATAGCAATCAGCCCCAGCATTTT	CASSILGTPTYSNQPQHF
NA	TRBV6-6	few	TRBJ1-5	TGTGCCAGCAGTTACACAGGCGAGCAGCCCCAGCATTTT	CASSYTGEQPQHF
TRBD2	TRBV7-2	NA	TRBJ2-7	TGTGCCAGCAGCTCACTAGCGGGATCTTACGAGCAGTACTTC	CASSSLAGSYEQYF
TRBD2	TRBV7-2	NA	TRBJ2-1	TGTGCCAGCAGTTCCTACGGGCGCGGGAGTGGTGAGCAGTTCTTC	CASSSYGRGSGEQFF
TRBD1	TRBV2	NA	TRBJ2-7	TGTGCCAGCAGTGATGCAAGAAAGACAGGGATCCTCTACGAGCAGTACTTC	CASSDARKTGILYEQYF
NA	TRBV2	once	TRBJ1-3	TGTGCCAGCAGTGAAATCACAAAAAACACCATATATTTT	CASSEITKNTIYF
NA	TRBV6-5	NA	TRBJ1-2	TGTGCCAGCAGTTATACAGGGAGTTCCAACTATGGCTACACCTTC	CASSYTGSSNYGYTF
NA	TRBV7-9	NA	TRBJ1-2	TGTGCCAGCAGCCGGACAGACCTTAACTATGGCTACACCTTC	CASSRTDLNYGYTF
TRBD2	TRBV11-2	NA	TRBJ2-7	TGTGCCAGCAGTCTCGGGACTAGTGGCGAGCAGTACTTC	CASSLGTSGEQYF
NA	TRBV5-6	NA	TRBJ1-6	TGTGCCAGCAGTCTTTATAATTCACCCCTCCACTTT	CASSLYNSPLHF
NA	TRBV30	NA	TRBJ1-3	TGTGCCTGCGATCACGAACAAGGAAACACCATATATTTT	CACDHEQGNTIYF
NA	TRBV30	NA	TRBJ1-3	TGTGCCCTGCCGGGGGGTCCCCCTGGAAACACCATATATTTT	CALPGGPPGNTIYF
NA	TRBV5-4	NA	TRBJ2-7	TGTGCCAGCAGCTTAGGTCAGGGGAGCCACGAGCAGTACTTC	CASSLGQGSHEQYF
NA	TRBV5-6	NA	TRBJ2-1	TGTGCCAGCAGCTTGGGTGTTGGGACCCCACTACACCGCAATGAGCAGTTCTTC	CASSLGVGTPLHRNEQFF
NA	TRBV18	NA	TRBJ2-7	TGTGCCAGCTCACCGTCAAGTCCTACCTCCTACGAGCAGTACTTC	CASSPSSPTSYEQYF
NA	TRBV27	NA	TRBJ2-7	TGTGCCAGCAGTTTATACCGGACCGGGAGCTCCTACGAGCAGTACTTC	CASSLYRTGSSYEQYF
NA	TRBV11-2	NA	TRBJ2-5	TGTGCCAGCAGCTTAGACCGAGAGACCCAGTACTTC	CASSLDRETQYF
NA	TRBV19	NA	TRBJ2-7	TGTGCCAGTAGTTCGGTGAACTACGAGCAGTACTTC	CASSSVNYEQYF
TRBD1	TRBV5-6	NA	TRBJ1-2	TGTGCCAGCAGCGGGGACAGGGCTAACTATGGCTACACCTTC	CASSGDRANYGYTF
NA	TRBV30	NA	TRBJ2-6	TGTGCCTGGAGTGACCTCTCTGGGGCCAACGTCCTGACTTTC	CAWSDLSGANVLTF
NA	TRBV28	NA	TRBJ1-1	TGTGCCAGCAGTTTAATGGCAGGCCTACGGAACACTGAAGCTTTCTTT	CASSLMAGLRNTEAFF
NA	TRBV4-3	NA	TRBJ1-6	TGCGCCAGCAGCCAAGGATCCATCAATTCACCCCTCCACTTT	CASSQGSINSPLHF
TRBD1	TRBV5-4	NA	TRBJ1-2	TGTGCCAGCAGCAGGGGACAGGGTTCGTATGGCTACACCTTC	CASSRGQGSYGYTF
TRBD1	TRBV19	NA	TRBJ2-5	TGTGCCAGTAGTCCTGACAGGGGAGAGCGAGAGACCCAGTACTTC	CASSPDRGERETQYF
TRBD1	TRBV19	NA	TRBJ2-5	TGTGCCAGTAGTATTAGAGGGACAGGGGAAGAGACCCAGTACTTC	CASSIRGTGEETQYF
NA	TRBV28	NA	TRBJ2-5	TGTGCCAGCGCCCGTGGCGGCGTACAAGAGACCCAGTACTTC	CASARGGVQETQYF
TRBD2	TRBV6-5	NA	TRBJ2-1	TGTGCCAGCACCCGCGGACTAAGCGGGGTAGGTGAGCAGTTCTTC	CASTRGLSGVGEQFF
NA	TRBV10-3	NA	TRBJ1-5	TGTGCCATCAGTGAGTCGAGAGATCAGCCCCAGCATTTT	CAISESRDQPQHF
NA	TRBV25-1	NA	TRBJ1-2	TGTGCCAGCAGTGAAGGTGGCCTCGCTCCTGGTGGCTACACCTTC	CASSEGGLAPGGYTF
TRBD1	TRBV18	NA	TRBJ2-7	TGTGCCAGCTCCAACGGACGGGACAGCACCTACGAGCAGTACTTC	CASSNGRDSTYEQYF
NA	TRBV30	NA	TRBJ1-6	TGTGCCTGGAGTGGGGGAGGGCAGTCCACCACCCTTTCTTCACCCCTCCACTTT	CAWSGGGQSTTLSSPLHF
TRBD2	TRBV10-3	NA	TRBJ2-3	TGTGCCATCAACCTAGCGGACAGCACAGATACGCAGTATTTT	CAINLADSTDTQYF
TRBD2	TRBV27	NA	TRBJ2-7	TGTGCCAGCAGCGAACAGACTAGCTTCTACGAGCAGTACTTC	CASSEQTSFYEQYF
NA	TRBV5-1	NA	TRBJ1-6	TGCGCCAGCAGCTTGGGAGCGGGGGTGAATTCACCCCTCCACTTT	CASSLGAGVNSPLHF
TRBD1	TRBV28	NA	TRBJ2-2	TGTGCCAGCAGTACGGGACAGGGGAACACCGGGGAGCTGTTTTTT	CASSTGQGNTGELFF
NA	TRBV6-6	NA	TRBJ2-7	TGTGCCAGCAAAAAGGGCGGCCCCTCCTACGAGCAGTACTTC	CASKKGGPSYEQYF
NA	TRBV2	NA	TRBJ1-2	TGTGCCAGCGCACGCCAAGGGGGGTATGGCTACACCTTC	CASARQGGYGYTF
NA	TRBV6-5	NA	TRBJ1-2	TGTGCCAGCAGTTCGGAAGGGCTTGGGTATGGCTACACCTTC	CASSSEGLGYGYTF
TRBD1	TRBV7-2	NA	TRBJ1-6	TGTGCCAGCAGCTTACTGGACAGGAACACCTCACCCCTCCACTTT	CASSLLDRNTSPLHF
TRBD2	TRBV19	NA	TRBJ2-1	TGTGCCAGTAGTATAGGTGTGGGCGGGGGGATTTTCAATGAGCAGTTCTTC	CASSIGVGGGIFNEQFF
NA	TRBV7-8	NA	TRBJ1-4	TGTGCCAGCAGTTATCGGGCTTCGGAAAAACTGTTTTTT	CASSYRASEKLFF
TRBD2	TRBV6-1	once	TRBJ2-7	TGTGCCAGCAAGAGACTAGCGGACAACTACGAGCAGTACTTC	CASKRLADNYEQYF
TRBD1	TRBV6-6	NA	TRBJ2-3	TGTGCCAGCAGCATGACAGGGTTGGGCACAGATACGCAGTATTTT	CASSMTGLGTDTQYF
NA	TRBV7-3	NA	TRBJ2-2	TGTGCCAGCACCGGGGGAGCCGCGAACACCGGGGAGCTGTTTTTT	CASTGGAANTGELFF
NA	TRBV6-5	NA	TRBJ2-1	TGTGCCAGCAGTTACTCAAAGGGGGTTGAGCAGTTCTTC	CASSYSKGVEQFF
TRBD1	TRBV28	NA	TRBJ2-7	TGTGCCAGCGTTTTCGGACAGGGAAACTACGAGCAGTACTTC	CASVFGQGNYEQYF
NA	TRBV11-2	NA	TRBJ1-2	TGTGCCAGCAGCTTAGCTGCAGGGTTGGGCTACACCTTC	CASSLAAGLGYTF
NA	TRBV18	NA	TRBJ2-5	TGTGCCAGCTCACCAAGGGGGGATAGGGGCCAGTACTTC	CASSPRGDRGQYF
NA	TRBV30	NA	TRBJ1-1	TGTGCCTGGAGGGAAACAGGGCCCACTGAAGCTTTCTTT	CAWRETGPTEAFF
NA	TRBV7-2	few	TRBJ1-6	TGTGCCAGCAGCTCGTTTTGGGATTCACCCCTCCACTTT	CASSSFWDSPLHF